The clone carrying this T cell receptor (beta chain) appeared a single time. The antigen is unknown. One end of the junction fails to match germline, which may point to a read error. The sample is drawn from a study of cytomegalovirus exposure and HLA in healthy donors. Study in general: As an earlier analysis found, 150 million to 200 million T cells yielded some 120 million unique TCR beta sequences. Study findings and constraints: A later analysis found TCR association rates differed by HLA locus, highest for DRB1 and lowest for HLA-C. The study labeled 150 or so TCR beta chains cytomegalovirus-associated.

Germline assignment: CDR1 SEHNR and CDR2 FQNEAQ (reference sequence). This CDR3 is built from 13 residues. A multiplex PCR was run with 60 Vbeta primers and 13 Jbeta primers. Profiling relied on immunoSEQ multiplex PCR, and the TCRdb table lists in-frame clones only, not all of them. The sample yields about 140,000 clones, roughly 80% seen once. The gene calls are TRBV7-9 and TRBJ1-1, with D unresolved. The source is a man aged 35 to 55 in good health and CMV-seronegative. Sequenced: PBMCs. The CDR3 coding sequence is TGTTCCAGCAGCTTCCGGGGGAACACTGAAGCTTTCTTT. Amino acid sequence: CSSSFRGNTEAFF.